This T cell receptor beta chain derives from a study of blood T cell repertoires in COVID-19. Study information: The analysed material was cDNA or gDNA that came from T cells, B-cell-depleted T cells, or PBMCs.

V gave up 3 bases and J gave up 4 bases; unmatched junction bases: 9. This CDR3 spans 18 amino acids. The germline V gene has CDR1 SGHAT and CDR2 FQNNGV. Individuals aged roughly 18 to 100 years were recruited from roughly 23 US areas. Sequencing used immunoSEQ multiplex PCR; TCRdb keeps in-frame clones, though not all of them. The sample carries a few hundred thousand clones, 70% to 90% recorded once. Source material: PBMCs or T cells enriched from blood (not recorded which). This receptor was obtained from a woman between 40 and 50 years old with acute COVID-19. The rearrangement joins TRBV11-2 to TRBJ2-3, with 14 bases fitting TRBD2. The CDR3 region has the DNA TGTGCCAGCAGCTTGGTACCGGGACTAGCGGGAGCGGCAGATACGCAGTATTTT. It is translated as CASSLVPGLAGAADTQYF.